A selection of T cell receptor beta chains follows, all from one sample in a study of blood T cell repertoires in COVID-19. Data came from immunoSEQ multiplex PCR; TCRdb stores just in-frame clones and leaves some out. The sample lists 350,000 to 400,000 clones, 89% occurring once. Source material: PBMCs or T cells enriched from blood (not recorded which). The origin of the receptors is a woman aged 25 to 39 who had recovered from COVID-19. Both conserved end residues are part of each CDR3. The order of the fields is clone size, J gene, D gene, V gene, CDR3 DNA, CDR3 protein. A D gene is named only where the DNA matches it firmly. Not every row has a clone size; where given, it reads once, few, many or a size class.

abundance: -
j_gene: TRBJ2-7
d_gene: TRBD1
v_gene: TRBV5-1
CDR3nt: TGCGCCAGCAGCTTGTCACGGGACAGCTCCTACGAGCAGTACTTC
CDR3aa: CASSLSRDSSYEQYF

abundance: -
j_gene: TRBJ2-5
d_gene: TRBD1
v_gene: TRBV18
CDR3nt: TGTGCCAGCTCACCCATGGCGACAGGGTTCGGTGAGACCCAGTACTTC
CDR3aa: CASSPMATGFGETQYF

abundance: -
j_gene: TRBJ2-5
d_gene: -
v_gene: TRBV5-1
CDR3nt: TGCGCCAGCAGCTTGTTGGGAGACTCCATGGAGACCCAGTACTTC
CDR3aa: CASSLLGDSMETQYF

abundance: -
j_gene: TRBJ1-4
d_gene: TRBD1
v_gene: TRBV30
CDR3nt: TGTGCCTGGCGACAGGGGCTAACTAATGAAAAACTGTTTTTT
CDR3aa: CAWRQGLTNEKLFF

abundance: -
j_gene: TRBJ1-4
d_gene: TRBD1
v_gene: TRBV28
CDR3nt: TGTGCCAGCAGTTTAATAAACAGGGGCCTGGGAAAACTGTTTTTT
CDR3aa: CASSLINRGLGKLFF

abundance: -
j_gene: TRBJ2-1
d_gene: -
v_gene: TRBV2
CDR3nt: TGTGCCAGCTCTCTAGAGAGCTCCTACAATGAGCAGTTCTTC
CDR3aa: CASSLESSYNEQFF

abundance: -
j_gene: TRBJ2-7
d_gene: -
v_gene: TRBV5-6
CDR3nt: TGTGCCAGCAGCTTGGTAACAGCTACTCCATACGAGCAGTACTTC
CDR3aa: CASSLVTATPYEQYF

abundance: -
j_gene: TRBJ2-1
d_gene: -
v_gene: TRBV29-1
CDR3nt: TGCAGCGTCGGGACTTCATACAATGAGCAGTTCTTC
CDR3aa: CSVGTSYNEQFF

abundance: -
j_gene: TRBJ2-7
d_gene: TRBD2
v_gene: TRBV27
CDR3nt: TGTGCCAGCAGAGCCTCGACTAGCAGCTACGAGCAGTACTTC
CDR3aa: CASRASTSSYEQYF

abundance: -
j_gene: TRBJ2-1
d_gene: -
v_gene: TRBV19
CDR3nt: TGTGCCTCGTCAGGGGCGGAATCTTACAATGAGCAGTTCTTC
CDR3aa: CASSGAESYNEQFF

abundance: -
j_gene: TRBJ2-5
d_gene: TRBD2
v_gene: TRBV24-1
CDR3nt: TGTGCCACCAGTGATCCCGGGACTAGCGAAGAGACCCAGTACTTC
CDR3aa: CATSDPGTSEETQYF

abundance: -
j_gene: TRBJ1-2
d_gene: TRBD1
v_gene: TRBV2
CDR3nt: TGTGCCAGCAGTGAGGACAGGACTGATACCTTC
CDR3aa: CASSEDRTDTF

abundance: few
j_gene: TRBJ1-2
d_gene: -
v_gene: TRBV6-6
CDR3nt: TGTGCCAGCAGTCAAAAGACCTCCTCCTGGCCCCCGAGGTATGGCTACACCTTC
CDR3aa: CASSQKTSSWPPRYGYTF

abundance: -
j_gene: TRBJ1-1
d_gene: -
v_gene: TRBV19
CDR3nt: TGTGCCAGTAGTCCCTCCGGGAGTTTGAGGACTGAAGCTTTCTTT
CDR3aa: CASSPSGSLRTEAFF

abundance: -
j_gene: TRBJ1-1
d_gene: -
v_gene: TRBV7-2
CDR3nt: TGTGCCAGCAGCCCACCAGGGGTCGGGGAAGCTTTCTTT
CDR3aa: CASSPPGVGEAFF

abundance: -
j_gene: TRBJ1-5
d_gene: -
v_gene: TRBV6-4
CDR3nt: TGTGCCAGCAGTGACTCGCGTAGCAATCAGCCCCAGCATTTT
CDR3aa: CASSDSRSNQPQHF

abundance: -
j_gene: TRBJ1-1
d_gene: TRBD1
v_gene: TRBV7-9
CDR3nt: TGTGCCAGCAGCGGAGCGGACAGGGTGAACACTGAAGCTTTCTTT
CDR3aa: CASSGADRVNTEAFF

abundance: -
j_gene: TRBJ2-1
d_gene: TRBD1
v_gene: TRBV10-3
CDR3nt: TGTGCCATCAGTATGTCAGGGGGCAATGAGCAGTTCTTC
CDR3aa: CAISMSGGNEQFF

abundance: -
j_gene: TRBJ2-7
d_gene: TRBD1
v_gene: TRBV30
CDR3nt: TGTGCCTGCCGGGACAGCTCCTACGAGCAGTACTTC
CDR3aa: CACRDSSYEQYF

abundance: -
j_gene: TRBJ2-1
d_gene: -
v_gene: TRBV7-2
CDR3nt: TGTGCCAGCAGCCAGGCGTGGGAGGACAATGAGCAGTTCTTC
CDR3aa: CASSQAWEDNEQFF

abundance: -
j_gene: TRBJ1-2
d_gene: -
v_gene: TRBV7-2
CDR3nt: TGTGCCAGCAGCTTTGGGGCCGCCTATGGCTACACCTTC
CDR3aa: CASSFGAAYGYTF

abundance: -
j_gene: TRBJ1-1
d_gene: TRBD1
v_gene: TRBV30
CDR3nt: TGTGCCTGGAGTGTAAAGGGGGCGCGGAGCACTGAAGCTTTCTTT
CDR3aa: CAWSVKGARSTEAFF

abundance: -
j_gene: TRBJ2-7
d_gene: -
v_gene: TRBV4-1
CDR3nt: TGCGCCAGCAGCCAAGATATGGACAACTCCTACGAGCAGTACTTC
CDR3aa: CASSQDMDNSYEQYF

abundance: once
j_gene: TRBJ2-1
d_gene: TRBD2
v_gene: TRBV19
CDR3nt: TGTGCCAGTAGTAGCCGTGTTGCGGGAGACTTTTCCTACAATGAGCAGTTCTTC
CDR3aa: CASSSRVAGDFSYNEQFF

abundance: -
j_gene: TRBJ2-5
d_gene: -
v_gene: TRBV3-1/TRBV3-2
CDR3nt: TGTGCCAGCAGCCAAGAAGGGGGAGGGGTGACGGAGACCCAGTACTTC
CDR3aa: CASSQEGGGVTETQYF

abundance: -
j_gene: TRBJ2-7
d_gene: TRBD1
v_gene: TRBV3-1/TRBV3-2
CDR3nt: TGTGCCAGCAGCCAAGAGGACAGGGGTTCCTACGAGCAGTACTTC
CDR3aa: CASSQEDRGSYEQYF

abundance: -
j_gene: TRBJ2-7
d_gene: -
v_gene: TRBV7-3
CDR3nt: TGTGCCAGCAGCACCGACCCCTCAGGGGAGCAGTACTTC
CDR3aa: CASSTDPSGEQYF

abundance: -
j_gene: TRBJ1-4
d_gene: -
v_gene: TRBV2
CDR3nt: TGTGCCAGCAGCCCCGACAGGACGCAGGGGGAAAAACTGTTTTTT
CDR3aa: CASSPDRTQGEKLFF

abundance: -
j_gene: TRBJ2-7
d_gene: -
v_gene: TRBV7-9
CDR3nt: TGTGCCAGCAGCTTGTCCTACTACGAGCAGTACTTC
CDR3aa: CASSLSYYEQYF